There are a few counts of the clone carrying this T cell receptor (beta chain). Its antigen is undetermined. This entry belongs to a study of early T cells in non-severe SARS-CoV-2 infection. Study context: The chains were unpaired, and the sequenced material was bulk RNA from unsorted whole blood. Whole-study findings and limits: Reliance on VDJdb matching favored anti-spike CD8 responses; private and CD4 specificities were missed.

Germline V gene sequence: CDR1 GTSNPN, CDR2 SVGIG (reference sequence). The CDR3 is 14 residues long. The V and J ends lost 0 bases and 1 base respectively, with 9 bases between them. Individual cDNA molecules were tagged with unique molecular identifiers, the study reported. In TCRdb, the 5' RACE reads were re-called with MiXCR into one record per CDR3 protein. The sample consists of tens of thousands of distinct CDR3 sequences, around 21% of them appearing once. The sequence was obtained from an adult who was a healthcare worker with PCR-confirmed SARS-CoV-2 infection or an uninfected control (not recorded which). This chain joins TRBV30 and TRBJ1-1; the D gene is possibly TRBD1 (6 bases). The sequences come from whole blood, collected at baseline. Written as DNA, the CDR3 is TGTGCCTGGAGTGTCCCGGACAGGAACACTGAAGCTTTCTTT. Amino acids: CAWSVPDRNTEAFF.